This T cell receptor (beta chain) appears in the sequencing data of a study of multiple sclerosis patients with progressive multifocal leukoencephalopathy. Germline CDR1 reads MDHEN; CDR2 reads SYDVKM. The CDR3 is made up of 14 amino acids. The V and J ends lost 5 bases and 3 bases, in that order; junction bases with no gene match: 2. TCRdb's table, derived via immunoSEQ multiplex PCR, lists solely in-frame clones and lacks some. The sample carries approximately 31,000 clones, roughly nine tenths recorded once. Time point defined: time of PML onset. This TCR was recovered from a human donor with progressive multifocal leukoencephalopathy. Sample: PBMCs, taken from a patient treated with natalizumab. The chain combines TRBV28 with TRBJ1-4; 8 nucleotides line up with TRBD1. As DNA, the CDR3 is TGTGCCAGCAGTGCGGGACAGGCTAATGAAAAACTGTTTTTT. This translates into CASSAGQANEKLFF.